This T cell receptor (beta chain) originates from a study of cytomegalovirus exposure and HLA in healthy donors. Findings and caveats of the study: Investigators reported some 150 TCR beta chains as tied to cytomegalovirus. Later, an analysis found that TCR clusters from the first cohort tended to co-occur in the 130 or so validation repertoires. Reported performance of the classifier showed diagnosis of cytomegalovirus status with high specificity and sensitivity.

Details on this clone: Its matching antigen is unknown.

The CDR3 is 17 residues long. Per the germline V gene, CDR1 is MGHRA and CDR2 is YSYEKL. Trimming took 1 base from V and 0 from J, leaving 12 bases between them. The donors were members of the validation cohort, which comprised 120 subjects and was separate from the first cohort of 666 subjects. Clones were sequenced by immunoSEQ multiplex PCR, and TCRdb holds only the in-frame ones, with some missing. The table records about 200,000 clones, 88% of them present only once. The chain couples TRBV4-1 to TRBJ2-2; D unclear. Sequencing was performed on PBMCs. The origin of this receptor is a woman aged 18 to 35 in good health and CMV-seronegative. CDR3 residues: CASSQVTGATNTGELFF. CDR3 bases: TGCGCCAGCAGCCAAGTAACTGGAGCGACGAACACCGGGGAGCTGTTTTTT.